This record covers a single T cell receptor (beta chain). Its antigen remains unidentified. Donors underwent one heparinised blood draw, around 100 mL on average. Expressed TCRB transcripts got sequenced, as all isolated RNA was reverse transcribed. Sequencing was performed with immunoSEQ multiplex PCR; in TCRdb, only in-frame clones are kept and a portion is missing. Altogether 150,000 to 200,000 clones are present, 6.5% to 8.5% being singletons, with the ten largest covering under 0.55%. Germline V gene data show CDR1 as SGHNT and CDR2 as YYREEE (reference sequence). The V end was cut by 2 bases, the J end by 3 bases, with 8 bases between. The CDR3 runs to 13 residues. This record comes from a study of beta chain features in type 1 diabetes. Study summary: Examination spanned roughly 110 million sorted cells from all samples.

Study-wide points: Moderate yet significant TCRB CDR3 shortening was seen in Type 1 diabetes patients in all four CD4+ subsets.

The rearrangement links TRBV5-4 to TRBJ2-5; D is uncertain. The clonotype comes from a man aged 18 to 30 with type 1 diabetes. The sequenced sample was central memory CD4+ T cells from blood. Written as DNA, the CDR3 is TGTGCCAGCAGCTTTATGACTGAAGAGACCCAGTACTTC. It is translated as CASSFMTEETQYF.